The 27 T cell receptor beta chains below were found in one sample sequenced in a study of cytomegalovirus exposure and HLA in healthy donors. The primer mix had 60 Vbeta and 13 Jbeta primers. Clones were sequenced by immunoSEQ multiplex PCR, and TCRdb holds only the in-frame ones, with some missing. The sample shows some 140,000 clones, 75% of them seen only once. Sequenced input: PBMCs. These receptors were obtained from a man aged 30-40 years in good health and CMV-seronegative.

This clone was detected a few times. This chain uses TRBV5-6 with TRBJ2-5; D unresolved. Germline V gene lookup returns CDR1 SGHDT and CDR2 YYEEEE. This CDR3 spans 12 amino acids. Trimming pared 5 bases from V and 5 bases from J, leaving 10 bases between. The CDR3 loop reads CASSSFLETQYF. In DNA form, the CDR3 reads TGTGCCAGCAGTTCCTTTCTTGAGACCCAGTACTTC. The whole variable domain, remainder taken from reference TRBV5-6 and TRBJ2-5, is DAGVTQSPTHLIKTRGQQVTLRCSPKSGHDTVSWYQQALGQGPQFIFQYYEEEERQRGNFPDRFSGHQFPNYSSELNVNALLLGDSALYLCASSSFLETQYFGPGTRLLVL.

The V call is TRBV5-4, the J call TRBJ1-2; D is unresolved. This CDR3 comprises 14 residues. V lost 6 bases, J lost 3 bases, and 15 bases lay in between. Germline loops: CDR1 SGHNT, CDR2 YYREEE (reference sequence). The CDR3 DNA reads as TGTGCCAGCACCCTTGGGGAGGGATACTATGGCTACACCTTC. Protein sequence: CASTLGEGYYGYTF. Combining the CDR3 with reference TRBV5-4 and TRBJ1-2 gives the whole variable domain ETGVTQSPTHLIKTRGQQVTLRCSSQSGHNTVSWYQQALGQGPQFIFQYYREEENGRGNFPPRFSGLQFPNYSSELNVNALELDDSALYLCASTLGEGYYGYTFGSGTRLTVV.

A few counts support this clone. The chain has TRBV25-1 and TRBJ1-1, with TRBD1 as a possible D gene (6 bases). Germline V gene lookup returns CDR1 MGHDK and CDR2 SYGVNS. This CDR3 spans 15 amino acids. V lost 2 bases and J 4 bases, leaving 14 bases between the germline ends. DNA of the CDR3: TGTGCCAGCAGTGAAATGAATCTAGGGGGCACTGAAGCTTTCTTT. Translation gives CASSEMNLGGTEAFF.

This chain joins TRBV30 and TRBJ2-1, with TRBD2 as a possible D gene (6 bases). The V end lost 1 base, the J end lost 4 bases, and 8 bases lay between the germline ends. The V gene's germline CDR1 is GTSNPN and CDR2 SVGIG (reference sequence). The CDR3 contains 13 residues. The CDR3 protein is CAWSAGLYNEQFF. In nucleotides, the CDR3 is TGTGCCTGGAGTGCGGGACTTTACAATGAGCAGTTCTTC. Based on the CDR3 plus reference TRBV30 and TRBJ2-1, the full variable domain is SQTIHQWPATLVQPVGSPLSLECTVEGTSNPNLYWYRQAAGRGLQLLFYSVGIGQISSEVPQNLSASRPQDRQFILSSKKLLLSDSGFYLCAWSAGLYNEQFFGPGTRLTVL.

The chain joins TRBV28 to TRBJ2-7; 7 positions agree with TRBD2. With V trimmed by 2 bases and J by 4 bases, 8 bases remained unmatched. The CDR3 is 15 residues long. Germline assignment: CDR1 MDHEN and CDR2 SYDVKM. The CDR3 reads CASSLGGRGGYEQYF. In DNA, the CDR3 is TGTGCCAGCAGTTTAGGCGGGAGAGGTGGGTACGAGCAGTACTTC.

This clone has a single count. V gene TRBV30 combines with J gene TRBJ1-2, with D possibly TRBD1 on 5 matching bases. Trimming took 2 bases from V and 4 from J, leaving 17 bases between them. The CDR3 is 15 residues long. The germline CDR1 and CDR2 sequences are GTSNPN and SVGIG (reference sequence). The CDR3 reads CAWSPLGGIAYGYTF. The CDR3 region has the DNA TGTGCCTGGAGTCCGCTGGGGGGGATCGCCTATGGCTACACCTTC.

The rearrangement joins TRBV9 to TRBJ2-5; 7 bases agree with TRBD2. Germline CDR1 SGDLS, CDR2 YYNGEE. After removal of 1 base from V and 6 bases from J, the junction contained 9 bases not matched to a gene. The CDR3 runs to 15 residues. Written as DNA, the CDR3 is TGTGCCAGCAGCGTAAGCGGGGCCAGCCCGAAGACCCAGTACTTC. It encodes CASSVSGASPKTQYF.

The chain recombines TRBV7-8 with TRBJ1-6, with TRBD1 matching 7 bases. V lost 2 bases, J lost 6 bases, and 7 bases stayed unmatched. The CDR3 spans 16 residues. The germline CDR1 and CDR2 sequences are SGHVS and FQNEAQ. Here the CDR3 reads CASSLSGTAINSPLHF. CDR3 DNA: TGTGCCAGCAGCTTATCCGGGACAGCCATTAATTCACCCCTCCACTTT.

The chain is built from TRBV9 and TRBJ2-1; 9 nucleotides match TRBD2. After removal of 0 bases from V and 8 bases from J, the junction contained 6 bases not matched to a gene. Germline V gene data show CDR1 as SGDLS and CDR2 as YYNGEE. This CDR3 comprises 15 residues. The CDR3 loop is CASSVVPGLAYEQFF. The CDR3 region has the DNA TGTGCCAGCAGCGTAGTACCGGGACTAGCTTATGAGCAGTTCTTC.

This clone was seen a few times. This rearrangement joins TRBV28 to TRBJ1-1; 8 bases are a match to TRBD1. J lost 1 base, V lost 3 bases, and 10 bases had no gene match. The CDR3 consists of 17 residues. Germline-derived CDR1 and CDR2 are MDHEN and SYDVKM. The CDR3 region has the DNA TGTGCCAGCAGTTTTTGGACGAGACAGGGGAAGAACACTGAAGCTTTCTTT. Its protein is CASSFWTRQGKNTEAFF.

The chain uses TRBV29-1 and TRBJ1-4, with 9 nucleotides matching TRBD1. Trimming took 6 bases from V and 3 from J; bases not matched to a gene: 2. Germline values: CDR1 SQVTM, CDR2 ANQGSEA. The CDR3 contains 13 residues. DNA for the CDR3: TGCAGCGTCGGGACAGGGCCTAATGAAAAACTGTTTTTT. Amino acid sequence: CSVGTGPNEKLFF.

The genes are TRBV7-9 and TRBJ1-6; D remains ambiguous. Trimming cost V 5 bases and J 0 bases, with 8 bases left between them. Germline V gene sequence: CDR1 SEHNR, CDR2 FQNEAQ (reference sequence). This CDR3 is built from 15 residues. The CDR3 nucleotides are TGTGCCAGCAGCGATAAGAGCTCCTATAATTCACCCCTCCACTTT. Encoded protein: CASSDKSSYNSPLHF.

The chain joins TRBV7-3 to TRBJ2-3; possible D gene TRBD2, 5 bases. The V end was cut by 1 base, the J end by 3 bases, with 11 bases between. The CDR3 totals 15 residues. Germline CDR1 is SGHTA and CDR2 is FQGTGA. The CDR3 reads CASSLKFSETDTQYF. CDR3 sequence (DNA): TGTGCCAGCAGCTTAAAGTTTAGCGAGACAGATACGCAGTATTTT.

This sequence joins TRBV4-2 and TRBJ2-2; tentatively, D is TRBD2 (5 bases). Per the germline V gene, CDR1 is LGHNA and CDR2 is YNFKEQ. CDR3 length: 14 residues. Trimming stripped 1 base from V and 4 bases from J, with 7 bases between. CDR3 protein: CASSQGETTGELFF. The CDR3 bases are TGTGCCAGCAGCCAAGGGGAGACCACCGGGGAGCTGTTTTTT.

The V and J genes are TRBV6-4 and TRBJ1-1; a possible D gene is TRBD1 (5 bases). The V gene lost 7 bases and the J gene lost 3 bases, with 18 bases spanning the gap. This CDR3 is 15 amino acids long. CDR1 MRHNA and CDR2 SNTAGT come from the germline V gene. CDR3 protein: CASTWPNTGDTEAFF. CDR3 bases: TGTGCCAGCACTTGGCCAAATACGGGGGACACTGAAGCTTTCTTT.

In DNA form, the CDR3 reads TGTGCCAGCAGCTCGGACAGGTTCACGCAGCCCCAGCATTTT. This encodes CASSSDRFTQPQHF. The genes are TRBV7-9 and TRBJ1-5; TRBD1 matches 7 bases. CDR1 and CDR2 (germline): SEHNR, FQNEAQ (reference sequence). The CDR3 length is 14 residues. The J segment lost 7 bases and the V segment lost 4 bases, leaving 7 bases of the junction unmatched. The complete variable domain, with remaining parts taken from reference TRBV7-9 and TRBJ1-5, reads DTGVSQNPRHKITKRGQNVTFRCDPISEHNRLYWYRQTLGQGPEFLTYFQNEAQLEKSRLLSDRFSAERPKGSFSTLEIQRTEQGDSAMYLCASSSDRFTQPQHFGDGTRLSIL.

Written as DNA, the CDR3 is TGTGCCAGCAGTTTATATGGGAAAAGGACAGGGTCGAATTCACCCCTCCACTTT. This translates into CASSLYGKRTGSNSPLHF. The V and J genes are TRBV28 and TRBJ1-6; 8 bases match TRBD1. The CDR3 contains 18 residues. The junction had 12 bases not matched to a gene; V was cut back by 1 base and J by 7 bases. Germline values: CDR1 MDHEN, CDR2 SYDVKM.

This clone was observed a handful of times. The J gene is TRBJ2-7, the V gene TRBV18; D perhaps matches TRBD1 (6 bases). Trimming took 5 bases from V and 3 from J, leaving 17 bases between them. Germline values: CDR1 KGHSH, CDR2 LQKENI. This CDR3 spans 15 amino acids. The CDR3 DNA is TGTGCCAGCTCAACTCGGACAGCTTCGAGCTACGAGCAGTACTTC. The encoded protein is CASSTRTASSYEQYF.

This clone appeared once. V usage is TRBV29-1 and J usage is TRBJ2-1; 7 positions match TRBD2. Germline values: CDR1 SQVTM, CDR2 ANQGSEA. The CDR3 has 12 residues. V gave up 6 bases and J gave up 7 bases; unmatched junction bases: 6. The CDR3 reads CSVGDYGNEQFF. CDR3 bases: TGCAGCGTGGGGGACTATGGGAATGAGCAGTTCTTC.

The rearrangement links TRBV5-1 to TRBJ1-4, with 8 positions matching TRBD1. CDR1 SGHRS and CDR2 YFSETQ come from the germline V gene. Losses at the gene ends were 2 bases for V and 4 bases for J; bases not matched to a gene: 1. The CDR3 is 14 amino acids. The CDR3 nucleotides are TGCGCCAGCAGCTTACAGGGGGGTAATGAAAAACTGTTTTTT. Its translation is CASSLQGGNEKLFF.

The rearrangement joins TRBV13 to TRBJ2-7; maybe TRBD1 (6 bases). This CDR3 is 14 amino acids long. V was clipped by 4 bases and J by 5 bases, with 15 bases between them. Germline assignment: CDR1 PRHDT and CDR2 FYEKMQ (reference sequence). CDR3 sequence (DNA): TGTGCCAGCAGCTCGTGGGCTGAGGGGGACGAGCAGTACTTC. This sequence encodes CASSSWAEGDEQYF.

This clone was picked up a small number of times. DNA for the CDR3: TGTGCCAGCAGCGCTATACCGGGACTAGCGGGCGCGAACACCGGGGAGCTGTTTTTT. Its protein is CASSAIPGLAGANTGELFF. V usage is TRBV7-3 and J usage is TRBJ2-2; 12 bases fit TRBD2. CDR1 and CDR2 (germline): SGHTA, FQGTGA. The CDR3 consists of 19 residues. The ends lost 5 bases at V and 0 bases at J; junction bases unmatched: 10.

This chain joins TRBV28 and TRBJ2-3; 9 nucleotides agree with TRBD2. CDR3 length: 18 amino acids. CDR1 is MDHEN and CDR2 is SYDVKM in the germline V gene. With V trimmed by 1 base and J by 2 bases, 10 bases remained unmatched. Here the CDR3 DNA reads TGTGCCAGCAGTTTATTATCTAGCGGGATAACTTACACAGATACGCAGTATTTT. It specifies CASSLLSSGITYTDTQYF.

The chain joins TRBV28 to TRBJ1-5; 7 bases fit TRBD1. The germline gives CDR1 MDHEN, CDR2 SYDVKM. The CDR3 consists of 15 residues. V lost 6 bases to trimming and J lost 2 bases; unmatched junction nucleotides: 7. CDR3 coding DNA: TGTGCCAGCAGCGGACAGGTTAGTGGCAATCAGCCCCAGCATTTT. It translates to CASSGQVSGNQPQHF.

This clone showed up just a few times. The rearrangement links TRBV6-5 to TRBJ2-7; D might be TRBD2 (6 bases). Trimming stripped 4 bases from V and 7 bases from J, with 23 bases between. The CDR3 sequence is 16 residues long. Germline loops: CDR1 MNHEY, CDR2 SVGAGI. DNA of the CDR3: TGTGCCAGCAGTTCACTCGGGGGAGGCGGTTTTGATGAGCAGTACTTC. Amino acid sequence: CASSSLGGGGFDEQYF.

The count of this clone is one. V usage is TRBV9 and J usage is TRBJ1-1, with D perhaps matching TRBD1 (5 bases). The CDR3 has 16 amino acids. The ends were cut back, 0 bases at V and 5 bases at J, with 17 bases in the middle. Germline assignment: CDR1 SGDLS and CDR2 YYNGEE. The CDR3 DNA is TGTGCCAGCAGCGTAGGTGCAGGAGGGGTTGAAACTGAAGCTTTCTTT. It yields the protein CASSVGAGGVETEAFF. The full variable domain, completed using reference TRBV9 and TRBJ1-1, is DSGVTQTPKHLITATGQRVTLRCSPRSGDLSVYWYQQSLDQGLQFLIQYYNGEERAKGNILERFSAQQFPDLHSELNLSSLELGDSALYFCASSVGAGGVETEAFFGQGTRLTVV.

The CDR3 is CASSLSGGDSPLHF. The CDR3 DNA is TGTGCCAGCAGCTTATCAGGGGGCGATTCACCCCTCCACTTT. V gene TRBV13 combines with J gene TRBJ1-6; 8 bases align to TRBD1. Losses at the gene ends were 2 bases for V and 8 bases for J; bases not matched to a gene: 2. This CDR3 comprises 14 residues. CDR1 is PRHDT, CDR2 FYEKMQ, per germline (reference sequence). Combining the CDR3 with reference TRBV13 and TRBJ1-6 gives the whole variable domain AAGVIQSPRHLIKEKRETATLKCYPIPRHDTVYWYQQGPGQDPQFLISFYEKMQSDKGSIPDRFSAQQFSDYHSELNMSSLELGDSALYFCASSLSGGDSPLHFGNGTRLTVT.